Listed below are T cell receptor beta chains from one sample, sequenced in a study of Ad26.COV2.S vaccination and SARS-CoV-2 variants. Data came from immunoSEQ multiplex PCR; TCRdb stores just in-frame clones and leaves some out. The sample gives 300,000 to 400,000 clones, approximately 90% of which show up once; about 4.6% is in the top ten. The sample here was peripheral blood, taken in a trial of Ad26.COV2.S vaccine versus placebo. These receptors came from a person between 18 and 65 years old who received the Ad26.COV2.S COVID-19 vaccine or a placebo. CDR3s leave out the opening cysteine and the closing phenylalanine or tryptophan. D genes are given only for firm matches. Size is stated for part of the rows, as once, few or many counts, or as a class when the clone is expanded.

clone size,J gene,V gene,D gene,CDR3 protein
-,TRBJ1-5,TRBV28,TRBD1,ASMTGGVSNQPQH
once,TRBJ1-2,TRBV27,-,ASSLWGRGVRNLNYGYT
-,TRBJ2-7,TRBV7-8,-,ASSLGTSDYEQY
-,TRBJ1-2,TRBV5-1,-,ASRRDGPNYGYT
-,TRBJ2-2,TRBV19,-,ASSTPRRGPNTGELF
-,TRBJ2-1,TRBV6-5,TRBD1,ASRFETGRQF
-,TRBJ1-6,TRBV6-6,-,ASSYAGWESPLH
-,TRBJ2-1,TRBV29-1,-,SVEASDRFNEQF
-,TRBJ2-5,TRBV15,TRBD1,ATSRGSPGQGGETQY
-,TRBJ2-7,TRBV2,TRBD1,ASRPGQSSYEQY
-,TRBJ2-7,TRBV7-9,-,ASSLEAREYEQY
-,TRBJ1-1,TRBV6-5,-,ASSDGGFYGTEAF
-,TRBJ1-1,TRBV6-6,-,ASTREGDTEAF
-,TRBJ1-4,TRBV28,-,ASSGGRTVGNEKLF
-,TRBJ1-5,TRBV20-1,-,SASRAGRGQPQH
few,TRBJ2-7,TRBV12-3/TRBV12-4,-,ASSPGGLYEQY
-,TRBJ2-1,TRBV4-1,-,ASSLRGQGSYNEQF
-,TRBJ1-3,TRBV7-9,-,ASSRGDTIY